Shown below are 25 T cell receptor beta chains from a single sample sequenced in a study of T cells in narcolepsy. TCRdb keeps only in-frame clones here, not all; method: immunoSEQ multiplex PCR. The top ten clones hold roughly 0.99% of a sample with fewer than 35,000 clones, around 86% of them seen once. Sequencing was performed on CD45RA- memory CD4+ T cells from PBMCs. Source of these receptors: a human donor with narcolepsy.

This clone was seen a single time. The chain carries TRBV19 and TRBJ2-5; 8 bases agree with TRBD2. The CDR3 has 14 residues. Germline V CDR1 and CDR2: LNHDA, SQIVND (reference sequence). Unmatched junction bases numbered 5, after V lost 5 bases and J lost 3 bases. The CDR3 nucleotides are TGTGCCAGTAGTCCTACTAGCGGTAAAGAGACCCAGTACTTC. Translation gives CASSPTSGKETQYF.

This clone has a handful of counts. CDR3 bases: TGTGCCAGCAGTACCATACAGGGACGGCCCCTCCACTTT. Residues: CASSTIQGRPLHF. The chain recombines TRBV6-5 with TRBJ1-6, with TRBD1 as a possible D gene (6 bases). CDR3 length equals 13 residues. Germline V CDR1 and CDR2: MNHEY, SVGAGI. V was cut by 5 bases and J by 13 bases, with 15 bases left in between.

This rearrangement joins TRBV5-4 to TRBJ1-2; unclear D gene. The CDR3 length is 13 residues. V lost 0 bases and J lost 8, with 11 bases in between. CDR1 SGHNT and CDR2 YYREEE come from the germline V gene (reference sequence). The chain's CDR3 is CASSLATAPGYTF. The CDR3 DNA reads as TGTGCCAGCAGCTTGGCGACGGCTCCAGGCTACACCTTC.

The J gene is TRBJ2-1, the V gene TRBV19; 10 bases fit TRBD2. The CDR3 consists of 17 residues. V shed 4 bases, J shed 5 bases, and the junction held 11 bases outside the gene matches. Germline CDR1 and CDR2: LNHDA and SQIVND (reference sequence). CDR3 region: CASSNGRAGGLDNEQFF. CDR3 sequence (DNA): TGTGCCAGTAGTAACGGTAGAGCGGGGGGGCTCGACAATGAGCAGTTCTTC.

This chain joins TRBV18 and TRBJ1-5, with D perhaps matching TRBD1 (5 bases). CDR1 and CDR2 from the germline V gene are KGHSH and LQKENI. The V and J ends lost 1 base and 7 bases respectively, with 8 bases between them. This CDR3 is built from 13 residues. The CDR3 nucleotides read TGTGCCAGCTCACCACACGAGGGGCAGCCCCAGCATTTT. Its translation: CASSPHEGQPQHF.

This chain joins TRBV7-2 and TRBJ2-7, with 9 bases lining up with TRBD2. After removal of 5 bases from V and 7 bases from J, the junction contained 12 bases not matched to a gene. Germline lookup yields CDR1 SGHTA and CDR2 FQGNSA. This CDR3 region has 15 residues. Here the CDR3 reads CASSLRASGETEQYF. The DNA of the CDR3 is TGTGCCAGCAGCCTTAGAGCTAGCGGGGAGACTGAGCAGTACTTC.

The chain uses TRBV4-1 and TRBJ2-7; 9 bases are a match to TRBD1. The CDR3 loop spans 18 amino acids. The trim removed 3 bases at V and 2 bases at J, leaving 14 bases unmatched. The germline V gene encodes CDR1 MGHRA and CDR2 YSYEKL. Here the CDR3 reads CASSQALTGTGTPYEQYF. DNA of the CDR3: TGCGCCAGCAGCCAGGCCCTAACCGGGACAGGGACCCCCTACGAGCAGTACTTC.

CDR3 sequence: CASSLEPLTGRSYEQYF. As DNA, the CDR3 is TGTGCCAGCAGCTTAGAACCCTTGACAGGGAGGTCCTACGAGCAGTACTTC. V is TRBV7-9 and J is TRBJ2-7, with a tentative D call TRBD1 (7 bases). Trimming shortened V by 1 base and J by 1 base, and 17 bases separated the two germline ends. Germline CDR1 SEHNR, CDR2 FQNEAQ (reference sequence). CDR3 length: 17 residues.

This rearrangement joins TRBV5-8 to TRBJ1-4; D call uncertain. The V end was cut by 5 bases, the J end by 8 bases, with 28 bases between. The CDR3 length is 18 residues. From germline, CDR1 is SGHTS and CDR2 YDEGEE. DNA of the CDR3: TGTGCCAGCAGTAAAGGGATGGCAGCCCGGGGAGTGAACGAAAAACTGTTTTTT. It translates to CASSKGMAARGVNEKLFF.

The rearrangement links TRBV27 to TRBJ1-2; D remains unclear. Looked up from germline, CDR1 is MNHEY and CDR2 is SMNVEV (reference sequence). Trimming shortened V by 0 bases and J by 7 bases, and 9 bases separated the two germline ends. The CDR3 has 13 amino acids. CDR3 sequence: CASSLSGDPGYTF. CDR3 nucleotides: TGTGCCAGCAGTTTATCGGGAGATCCTGGCTACACCTTC.

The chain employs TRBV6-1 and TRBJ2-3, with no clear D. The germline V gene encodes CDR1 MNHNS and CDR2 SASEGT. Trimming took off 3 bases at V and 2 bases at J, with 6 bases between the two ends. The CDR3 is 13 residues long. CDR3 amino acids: CASSETYTDTQYF. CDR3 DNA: TGTGCCAGCAGTGAGACCTACACAGATACGCAGTATTTT.

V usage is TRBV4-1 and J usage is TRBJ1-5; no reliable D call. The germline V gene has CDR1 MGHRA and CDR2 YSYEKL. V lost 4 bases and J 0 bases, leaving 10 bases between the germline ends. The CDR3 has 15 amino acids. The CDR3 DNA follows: TGCGCCAGCAGCCCTGGAGGCAATAGCAATCAGCCCCAGCATTTT. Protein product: CASSPGGNSNQPQHF.

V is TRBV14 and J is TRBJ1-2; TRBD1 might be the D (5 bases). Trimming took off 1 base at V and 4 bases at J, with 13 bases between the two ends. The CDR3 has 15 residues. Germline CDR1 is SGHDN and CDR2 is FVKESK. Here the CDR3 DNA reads TGTGCCAGCAGCCAAGGAAGGGTCGGGGGCTATGGCTACACCTTC. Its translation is CASSQGRVGGYGYTF.

CDR3 amino acids: CASSIVPRGNTEAFF. The CDR3 DNA reads as TGTGCCAGTAGTATCGTCCCCCGCGGGAACACTGAAGCTTTCTTT. This sequence joins TRBV19 and TRBJ1-1, with D uncertain. Germline V gene lookup returns CDR1 LNHDA and CDR2 SQIVND (reference sequence). This CDR3 region has 15 residues. V was pared by 3 bases and J by 1 base, with 12 bases between.

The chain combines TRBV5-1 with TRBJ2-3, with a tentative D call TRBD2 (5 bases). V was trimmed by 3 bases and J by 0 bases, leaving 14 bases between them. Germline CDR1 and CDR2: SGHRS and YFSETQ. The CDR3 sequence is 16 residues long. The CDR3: CASSWGSGGSTDTQYF. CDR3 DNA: TGCGCCAGCAGCTGGGGTAGTGGAGGAAGCACAGATACGCAGTATTTT.

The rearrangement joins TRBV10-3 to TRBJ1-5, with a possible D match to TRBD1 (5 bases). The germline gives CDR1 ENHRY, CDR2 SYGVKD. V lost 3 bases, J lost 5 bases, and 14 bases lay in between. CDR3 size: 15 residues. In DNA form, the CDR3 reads TGTGCCATCAGTGACGCCACCGGGACCCATCAGCCCCAGCATTTT. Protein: CAISDATGTHQPQHF.

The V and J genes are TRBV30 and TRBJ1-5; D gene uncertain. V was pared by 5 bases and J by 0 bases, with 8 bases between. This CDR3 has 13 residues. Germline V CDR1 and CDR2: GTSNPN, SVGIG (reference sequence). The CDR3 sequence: CAWAPDSNQPQHF. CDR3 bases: TGTGCCTGGGCCCCAGATAGCAATCAGCCCCAGCATTTT.

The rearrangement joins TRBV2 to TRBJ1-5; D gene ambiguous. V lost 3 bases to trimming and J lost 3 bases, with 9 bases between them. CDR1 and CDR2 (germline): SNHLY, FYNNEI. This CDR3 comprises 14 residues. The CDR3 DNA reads TGTGCCAGCAGTGACAGGACCCCCAATCAGCCCCAGCATTTT. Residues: CASSDRTPNQPQHF.

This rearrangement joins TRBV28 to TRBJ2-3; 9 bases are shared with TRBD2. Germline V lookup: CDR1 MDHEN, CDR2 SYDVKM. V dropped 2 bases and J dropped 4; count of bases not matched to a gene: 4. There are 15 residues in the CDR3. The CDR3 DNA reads TGTGCCAGCAGTTTAGGCGGGGGGGTATCAGATACGCAGTATTTT. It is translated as CASSLGGGVSDTQYF.

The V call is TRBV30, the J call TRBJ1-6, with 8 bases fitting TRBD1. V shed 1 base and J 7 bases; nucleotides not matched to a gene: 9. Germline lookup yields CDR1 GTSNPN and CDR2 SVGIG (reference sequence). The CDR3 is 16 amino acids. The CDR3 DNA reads TGTGCCTGGAGTGCAGGGGGCGCGGGGGCGAATTCACCCCTCCACTTT. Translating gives CAWSAGGAGANSPLHF.

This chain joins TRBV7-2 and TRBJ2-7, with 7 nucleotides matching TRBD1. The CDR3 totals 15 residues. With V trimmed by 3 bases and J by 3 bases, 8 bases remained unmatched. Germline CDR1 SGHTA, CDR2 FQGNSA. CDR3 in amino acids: CASSLRQGNIYEQYF. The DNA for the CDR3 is TGTGCCAGCAGCTTGCGACAGGGCAATATCTACGAGCAGTACTTC.

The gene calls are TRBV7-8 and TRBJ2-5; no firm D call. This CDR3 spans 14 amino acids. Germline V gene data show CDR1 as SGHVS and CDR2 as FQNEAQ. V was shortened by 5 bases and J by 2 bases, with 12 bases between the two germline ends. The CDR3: CASSPRRTQETQYF. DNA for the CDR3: TGTGCCAGCAGCCCCCGGCGTACACAAGAGACCCAGTACTTC.

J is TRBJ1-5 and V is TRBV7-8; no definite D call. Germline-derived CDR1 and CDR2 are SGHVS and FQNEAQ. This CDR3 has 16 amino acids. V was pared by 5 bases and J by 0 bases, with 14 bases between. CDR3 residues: CASSQGGSNSNQPQHF. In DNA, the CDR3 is TGTGCCAGCAGCCAAGGAGGGAGCAATAGCAATCAGCCCCAGCATTTT.

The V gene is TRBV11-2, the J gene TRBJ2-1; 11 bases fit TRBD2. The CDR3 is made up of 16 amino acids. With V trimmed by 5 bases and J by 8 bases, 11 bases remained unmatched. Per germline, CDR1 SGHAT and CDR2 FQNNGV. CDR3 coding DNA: TGTGCCAGCAGCCCGAGACTAGCGGGGATCGGGCATGAGCAGTTCTTC. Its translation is CASSPRLAGIGHEQFF.

CDR3 sequence reads: CASSLASRGFSTDTQYF. The DNA of the CDR3 is TGTGCCAGCAGCTTAGCTAGCAGGGGCTTTAGCACAGATACGCAGTATTTT. The chain joins TRBV7-2 to TRBJ2-3; TRBD1 might be the D (6 bases). The CDR3 spans 17 residues. V was pared by 0 bases and J by 0 bases, with 13 bases between. Germline lookup yields CDR1 SGHTA and CDR2 FQGNSA. Full variable domain (outside the CDR3, taken from reference TRBV7-2 and TRBJ2-3): GAGVSQSPSNKVTEKGKDVELRCDPISGHTALYWYRQSLGQGLEFLIYFQGNSAPDKSGLPSDRFSAERTGGSVSTLTIQRTQQEDSAVYLCASSLASRGFSTDTQYFGPGTRLTVL.